The clone carrying this TCR beta chain appeared once. The antigen remains unidentified. This specimen comes from a study of T cells in localized non-small cell lung cancer. This CDR3 region has 13 residues. Trimming cost V 6 bases and J 1 base, with 6 bases left between them. Germline CDR1 reads MRHNA; CDR2 reads SNTAGT. Profiling relied on immunoSEQ multiplex PCR, and the TCRdb table lists in-frame clones only, not all of them. The repertoire has 20,000 to 25,000 clones, 87% of them found once; the top ten carry over 9%. Study conclusions and caveats: Sequencing covered just one tumor region, so heterogeneity cannot be ruled out. A higher density of T cells in blood coincided with extended overall survival. Adjacent lung had a median roughly 58 of the 100 largest tumor clones. Of the tissues analyzed, uninvolved adjacent lung showed maximal T cell clonality, greater than tumor.

The sample consisted of PBMCs, taken before any cancer treatment. This sequence was found in a man aged 40 to 70 with stage II squamous cell lung carcinoma. This chain connects TRBV6-4 to TRBJ1-4; no clear D gene. The CDR3: CASSAETNEKLFF. The CDR3 DNA reads TGTGCCAGCAGCGCCGAAACTAATGAAAAACTGTTTTTT.